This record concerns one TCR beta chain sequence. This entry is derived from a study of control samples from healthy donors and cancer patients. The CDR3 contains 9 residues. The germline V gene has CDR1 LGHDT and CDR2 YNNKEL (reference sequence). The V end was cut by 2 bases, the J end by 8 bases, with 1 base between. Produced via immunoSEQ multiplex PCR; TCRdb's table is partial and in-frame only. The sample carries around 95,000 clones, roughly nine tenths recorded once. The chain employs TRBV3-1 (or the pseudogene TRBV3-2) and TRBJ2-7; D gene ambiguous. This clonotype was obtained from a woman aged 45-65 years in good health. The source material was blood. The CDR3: CASSQQQYV. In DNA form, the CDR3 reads TGTGCCAGCAGCCAACAGCAGTACGTC.